The 21 T cell receptor beta chains below all came from one sample that was sequenced in a study of OX40 agonist ivuxolimab in advanced cancers. Repertoires were generated with immunoSEQ multiplex PCR, while TCRdb's copy carries only in-frame clones and drops some. The table lists 55,000 to 70,000 clones, 80% to 95% of them singletons, with about 8.3% in the top ten. Sequences were derived from CD4+ or CD8+ T cells sorted from blood, sampled in a trial of the OX40 agonist ivuxolimab. The origin of the receptors is an adult with an advanced solid tumor such as melanoma, head and neck, liver or kidney cancer.

The chain joins TRBV7-9 to TRBJ1-5; TRBD1 agrees at 8 bases. The CDR3 has 15 residues. V lost 2 bases and J lost 7; bases outside the gene matches: 7. Germline V gives CDR1 SEHNR, CDR2 FQNEAQ (reference sequence). CDR3 residues: CASSLTGQGVQPQHF. Here the CDR3 DNA reads TGTGCCAGCAGCTTAACCGGACAGGGCGTGCAGCCCCAGCATTTT.

The V and J genes are TRBV5-4 and TRBJ1-1, with D perhaps matching TRBD1 (5 bases). V gave up 0 bases and J gave up 7 bases, with 10 bases separating them. CDR3 size: 13 residues. CDR1 SGHNT and CDR2 YYREEE come from the germline V gene (reference sequence). Written as DNA, the CDR3 is TGTGCCAGCAGCTTGGACGAGACAGTTGAAGCTTTCTTT. Protein: CASSLDETVEAFF.

The V and J genes are TRBV9 and TRBJ1-5; perhaps TRBD1 as D (6 bases). CDR3 length: 13 amino acids. Germline V gene data show CDR1 as SGDLS and CDR2 as YYNGEE. Trimming removed 2 bases at V and 4 bases at J, with 7 bases between. The CDR3 region is CASSVGANQPQHF. For the CDR3, the DNA is TGTGCCAGCAGCGTGGGGGCAAATCAGCCCCAGCATTTT.

This chain joins TRBV15 and TRBJ2-1, with 11 bases matching TRBD2. This CDR3 contains 16 residues. Unmatched junction bases numbered 5, after V lost 5 bases and J lost 2 bases. From germline, CDR1 is LNHNV and CDR2 YYDKDF (reference sequence). CDR3 sequence: CATSGTSGVTYNEQFF. CDR3 in DNA: TGTGCCACCAGCGGGACTAGCGGAGTCACCTACAATGAGCAGTTCTTC.

The chain employs TRBV27 and TRBJ1-2, with a possible D match to TRBD1 (6 bases). The germline V and J ends were trimmed by 0 bases and 4 bases, with 21 bases remaining between them. This CDR3 spans 18 amino acids. Germline V gives CDR1 MNHEY, CDR2 SMNVEV (reference sequence). CDR3 sequence reads: CASSLSMGEGGWGYGYTF. CDR3 DNA: TGTGCCAGCAGTTTATCGATGGGGGAGGGGGGTTGGGGCTATGGCTACACCTTC.

The V gene is TRBV6-5, the J gene TRBJ2-7; 9 nucleotides agree with TRBD2. After removal of 0 bases from V and 4 bases from J, the junction contained 1 base not matched to a gene. The CDR3 runs to 14 residues. Germline V gene lookup returns CDR1 MNHEY and CDR2 SVGAGI. CDR3 amino acids: CASSYSGLAYEQYF. Written as DNA, the CDR3 is TGTGCCAGCAGTTACTCGGGACTAGCATACGAGCAGTACTTC.

The genes are TRBV27 and TRBJ1-1; 12 bases are a match to TRBD1. The CDR3 loop spans 16 amino acids. Losses at the gene ends were 3 bases for V and 1 base for J; bases not matched to a gene: 3. Germline CDR1 is MNHEY and CDR2 is SMNVEV (reference sequence). The CDR3 region has the DNA TGTGCCAGCAGTTTGGGGACAGGGGGCACGAACACTGAAGCTTTCTTT. This codes for CASSLGTGGTNTEAFF.

In DNA, the CDR3 is TGTGCCAGCAGCCGAACTAATGACAGGGCCAACAATGAGCAGTTCTTC. This encodes CASSRTNDRANNEQFF. The chain carries TRBV7-9 and TRBJ2-1; TRBD1 agrees at 7 bases. The CDR3 has 16 residues. The junction had 12 bases not matched to a gene; V was cut back by 5 bases and J by 5 bases. Germline V gene lookup returns CDR1 SEHNR and CDR2 FQNEAQ (reference sequence).

V is TRBV12-5 and J is TRBJ2-7, with TRBD1 identical over 9 bases. Germline loops: CDR1 LGHNT, CDR2 FRNRAP. CDR3 size: 17 residues. The trim removed 2 bases at V and 1 base at J, leaving 9 bases unmatched. CDR3 loop: CASGLPPGTGISYEQYF. The CDR3 DNA follows: TGTGCTAGTGGTTTGCCACCCGGGACAGGGATATCCTACGAGCAGTACTTC.

V usage is TRBV6-5 and J usage is TRBJ2-1, with a tentative D call TRBD2 (5 bases). The CDR3 has 12 amino acids. Trimming pared 0 bases from V and 12 bases from J, leaving 9 bases between. Germline values: CDR1 MNHEY, CDR2 SVGAGI. CDR3 loop: CASSYSIEGQFF. CDR3 DNA sequence: TGTGCCAGCAGTTACTCGATTGAGGGGCAGTTCTTC.

J is TRBJ2-2 and V is TRBV7-6, with a weak D call TRBD2 (6 bases). The CDR3 sequence is 16 residues long. Germline CDR1 reads SGHVS; CDR2 reads FNYEAQ. V gave up 1 base and J gave up 5 bases, with 14 bases separating them. The CDR3 region has the DNA TGTGCCAGCAGCTTAGAGGGCAGGGAGGAGACCGGGGAGCTGTTTTTT. This encodes CASSLEGREETGELFF.

The chain couples TRBV27 to TRBJ1-3, with D maybe TRBD1 (5 bases). Trimming took 2 bases from V and 5 from J, leaving 13 bases between them. From germline, CDR1 is MNHEY and CDR2 SMNVEV (reference sequence). The CDR3 contains 15 residues. For the CDR3, the DNA is TGTGCCAGCAGTTTAACCTTCCTGGACAGAAACACCATATATTTT. Translating it yields CASSLTFLDRNTIYF.

V usage is TRBV7-6 and J usage is TRBJ2-1; TRBD2 aligns across 12 bases. CDR1 is SGHVS and CDR2 is FNYEAQ in the germline V gene. CDR3 length: 21 amino acids. V lost 1 base and J lost 1; bases outside the gene matches: 14. As DNA, the CDR3 is TGTGCCAGCAGCTTAGGACTAGCGGGGGAGCCTAGTAACCAATCCTACAATGAGCAGTTCTTC. Amino acid sequence: CASSLGLAGEPSNQSYNEQFF.

The chain uses TRBV2 and TRBJ2-1; D unclear. Germline V gene sequence: CDR1 SNHLY, CDR2 FYNNEI. The CDR3 length is 15 residues. V was trimmed by 6 bases and J by 8 bases, leaving 20 bases between them. This chain's CDR3 is CASRAGRSPAHEQFF. The CDR3 bases are TGTGCCAGCAGGGCCGGACGGAGCCCGGCCCATGAGCAGTTCTTC.

The chain carries TRBV9 and TRBJ2-5, with D unresolved. The J call is in doubt because the DNA end fits TRBJ2-7 better. The germline CDR1 and CDR2 sequences are SGDLS and YYNGEE. The CDR3 is 13 amino acids. The CDR3 loop reads CASSVAQVGEQYF. As DNA, the CDR3 is TGTGCCAGCAGCGTAGCTCAGGTGGGCGAGCAGTACTTC.

J is TRBJ2-7 and V is TRBV7-2; D is perhaps TRBD2 (5 bases). The CDR3 is 13 residues long. The V and J ends lost 6 bases and 4 bases respectively, with 13 bases between them. CDR1 is SGHTA and CDR2 is FQGNSA in the germline V gene. The CDR3 DNA sequence: TGTGCCAGCAGGACTATGGGCTTGTACGAGCAGTACTTC. Its protein is CASRTMGLYEQYF.

The rearrangement uses TRBV7-9 and TRBJ1-5; tentatively, D is TRBD1 (5 bases). Germline V gene lookup returns CDR1 SEHNR and CDR2 FQNEAQ (reference sequence). The CDR3 extends over 18 amino acids. Trimming cost V 2 bases and J 1 base, with 18 bases left between them. CDR3 nucleotide sequence: TGTGCCAGCAGCTTAAGCCGTCTGGGGCAACCCAGCAATCAGCCCCAGCATTTT. Amino acid sequence: CASSLSRLGQPSNQPQHF.

The chain carries TRBV2 and TRBJ2-1; TRBD2 might be the D (6 bases). The CDR3 is made up of 12 amino acids. Germline loops: CDR1 SNHLY, CDR2 FYNNEI. Between the trimmed V and J ends, which lost 10 bases and 10 bases, there was a span of 17 bases. CDR3: CAITTLAGEQFF. CDR3 nucleotides: TGTGCCATCACCACACTAGCAGGGGAGCAGTTCTTC.

The chain combines TRBV6-5 with TRBJ1-1; weak D call: TRBD1 (5 bases). Germline CDR1 is MNHEY and CDR2 is SVGAGI. The V end lost 2 bases, the J end lost 3 bases, and 13 bases lay between the germline ends. The CDR3 covers 15 residues. CDR3 protein: CASSYGAPGYTEAFF. CDR3 coding DNA: TGTGCCAGCAGTTACGGGGCCCCGGGGTACACTGAAGCTTTCTTT.

This clone was picked up one time. The genes are TRBV11-3 and TRBJ2-1; TRBD2 aligns across 7 bases. This CDR3 is 16 amino acids long. The ends lost 1 base at V and 2 bases at J; junction bases unmatched: 5. CDR1 SGHNT and CDR2 YENEEA come from the germline V gene. The DNA for the CDR3 is TGTGCCAGCAGCTTAGCCTCTAGCGGCCCCTACAATGAGCAGTTCTTC. Protein sequence: CASSLASSGPYNEQFF.

The V and J genes are TRBV7-6 and TRBJ2-7; TRBD1 agrees at 11 bases. Germline-derived CDR1 and CDR2 are SGHVS and FNYEAQ. The V segment lost 4 bases and the J segment 2 bases; nucleotides outside the gene matches: 7. This CDR3 region has 16 residues. CDR3 sequence reads: CASSSTAGQGAYEQYF. The CDR3 nucleotides are TGTGCCAGCAGCTCCACAGCGGGACAGGGGGCCTACGAGCAGTACTTC.